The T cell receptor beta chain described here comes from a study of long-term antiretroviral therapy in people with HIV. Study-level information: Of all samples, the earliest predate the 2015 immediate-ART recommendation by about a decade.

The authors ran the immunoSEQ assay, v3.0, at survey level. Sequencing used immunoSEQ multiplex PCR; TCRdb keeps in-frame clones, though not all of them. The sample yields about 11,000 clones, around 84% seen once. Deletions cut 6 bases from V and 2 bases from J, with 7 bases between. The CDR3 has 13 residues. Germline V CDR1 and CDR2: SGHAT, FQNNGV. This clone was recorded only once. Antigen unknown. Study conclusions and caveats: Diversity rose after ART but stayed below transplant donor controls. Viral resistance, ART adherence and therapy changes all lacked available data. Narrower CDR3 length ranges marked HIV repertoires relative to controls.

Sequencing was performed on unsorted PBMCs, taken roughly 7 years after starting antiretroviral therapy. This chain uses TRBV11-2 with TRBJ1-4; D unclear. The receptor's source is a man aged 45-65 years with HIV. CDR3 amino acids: CASRSTTNEKLFF. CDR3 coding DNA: TGTGCCAGCAGGTCTACGACTAATGAAAAACTGTTTTTT.